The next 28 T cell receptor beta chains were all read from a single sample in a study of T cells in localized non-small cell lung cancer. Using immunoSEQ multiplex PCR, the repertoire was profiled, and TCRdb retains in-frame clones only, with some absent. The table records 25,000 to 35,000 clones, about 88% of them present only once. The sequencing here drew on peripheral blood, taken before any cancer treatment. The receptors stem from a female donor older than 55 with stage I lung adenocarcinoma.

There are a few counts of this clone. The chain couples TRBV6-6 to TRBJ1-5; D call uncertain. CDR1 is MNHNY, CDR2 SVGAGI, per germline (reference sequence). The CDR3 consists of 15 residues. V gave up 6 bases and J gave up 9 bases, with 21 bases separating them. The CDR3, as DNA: TGTGCCAGCAGGGCTGGGCAGGCGGTGCGTGGGCCCCAGCATTTT. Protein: CASRAGQAVRGPQHF.

The CDR3 region has the DNA TGCGCCAGCAGCTTGTGGGGGGAGAACACTGAAGCTTTCTTT. This encodes CASSLWGENTEAFF. The chain combines TRBV5-1 with TRBJ1-1; a weak D match, TRBD1 (5 bases). Germline CDR1 SGHRS, CDR2 YFSETQ. This CDR3 has 14 amino acids. The germline V and J ends were trimmed by 1 base and 1 base, with 8 bases remaining between them.

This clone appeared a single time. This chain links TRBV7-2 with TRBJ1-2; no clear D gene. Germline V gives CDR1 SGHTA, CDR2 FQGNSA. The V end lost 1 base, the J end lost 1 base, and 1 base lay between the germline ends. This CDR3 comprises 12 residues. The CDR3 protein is CASSLDNYGYTF. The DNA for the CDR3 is TGTGCCAGCAGCTTAGATAACTATGGCTACACCTTC. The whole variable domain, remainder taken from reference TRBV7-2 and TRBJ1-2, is GAGVSQSPSNKVTEKGKDVELRCDPISGHTALYWYRQSLGQGLEFLIYFQGNSAPDKSGLPSDRFSAERTGGSVSTLTIQRTQQEDSAVYLCASSLDNYGYTFGSGTRLTVV.

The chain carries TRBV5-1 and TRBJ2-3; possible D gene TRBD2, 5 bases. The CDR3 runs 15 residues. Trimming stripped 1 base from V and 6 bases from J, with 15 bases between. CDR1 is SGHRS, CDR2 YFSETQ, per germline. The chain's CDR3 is CASSLSGIADDTQYF. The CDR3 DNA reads TGCGCCAGCAGCTTGTCGGGGATTGCAGATGATACGCAGTATTTT.

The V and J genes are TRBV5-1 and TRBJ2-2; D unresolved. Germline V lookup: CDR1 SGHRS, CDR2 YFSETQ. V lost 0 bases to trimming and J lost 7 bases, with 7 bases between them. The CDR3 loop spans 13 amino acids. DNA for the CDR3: TGCGCCAGCAGCTTGGGAGGAGACGGGGAGCTGTTTTTT. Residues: CASSLGGDGELFF.

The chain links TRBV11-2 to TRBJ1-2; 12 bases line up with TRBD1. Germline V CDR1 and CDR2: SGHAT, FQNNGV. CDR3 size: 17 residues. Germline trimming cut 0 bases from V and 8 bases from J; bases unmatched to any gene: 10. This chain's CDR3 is CASSLDPGTGGAGGYTF. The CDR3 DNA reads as TGTGCCAGCAGCTTAGACCCAGGGACAGGGGGCGCCGGGGGCTACACCTTC.

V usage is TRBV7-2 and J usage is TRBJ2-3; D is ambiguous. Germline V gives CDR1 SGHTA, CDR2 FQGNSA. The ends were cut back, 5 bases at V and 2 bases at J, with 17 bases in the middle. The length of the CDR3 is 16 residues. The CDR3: CASSLKRTLITDTQYF. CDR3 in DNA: TGTGCCAGCAGCCTAAAGCGCACTCTTATCACAGATACGCAGTATTTT.

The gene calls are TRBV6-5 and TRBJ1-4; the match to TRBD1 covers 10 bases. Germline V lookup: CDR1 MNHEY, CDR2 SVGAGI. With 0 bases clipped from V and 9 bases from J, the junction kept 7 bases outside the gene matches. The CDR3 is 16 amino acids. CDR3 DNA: TGTGCCAGCAGTTACTCAAGGACAGGGGGGGTGAAAAAACTGTTTTTT. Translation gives CASSYSRTGGVKKLFF.

CDR3 nucleotides: TGTGCCTGGAGCCGGACTTGGGGGGCCAACGTCCTGACTTTC. Translating gives CAWSRTWGANVLTF. The chain has TRBV30 and TRBJ2-6; a weak D match, TRBD2 (5 bases). Deletions cut 3 bases from V and 4 bases from J, with 10 bases between. The CDR3 has 14 residues. Germline V gene sequence: CDR1 GTSNPN, CDR2 SVGIG (reference sequence).

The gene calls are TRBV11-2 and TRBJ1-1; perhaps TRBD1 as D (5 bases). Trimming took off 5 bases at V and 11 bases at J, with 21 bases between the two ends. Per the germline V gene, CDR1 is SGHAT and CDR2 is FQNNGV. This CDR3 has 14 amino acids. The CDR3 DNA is TGTGCCAGCAGCCCGCTTTTGGGGCTGACGGGGGCTTTCTTT. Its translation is CASSPLLGLTGAFF.

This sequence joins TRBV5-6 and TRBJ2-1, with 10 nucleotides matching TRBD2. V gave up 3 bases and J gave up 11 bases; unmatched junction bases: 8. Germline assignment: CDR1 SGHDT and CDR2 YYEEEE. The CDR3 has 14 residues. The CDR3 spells CASSSGLAMGQQFF. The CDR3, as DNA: TGTGCCAGCAGCTCGGGACTAGCGATGGGACAGCAGTTCTTC.

CDR3 protein: CASSPRLGTETQYF. CDR3 DNA: TGTGCCAGCAGTCCTAGGCTGGGGACCGAGACCCAGTACTTC. The J gene is TRBJ2-5, the V gene TRBV7-8; either TRBD1 or TRBD2 may supply D (5 bases each). V was trimmed by 6 bases and J by 5 bases, leaving 16 bases between them. The CDR3 runs 14 residues. From germline, CDR1 is SGHVS and CDR2 FQNEAQ.

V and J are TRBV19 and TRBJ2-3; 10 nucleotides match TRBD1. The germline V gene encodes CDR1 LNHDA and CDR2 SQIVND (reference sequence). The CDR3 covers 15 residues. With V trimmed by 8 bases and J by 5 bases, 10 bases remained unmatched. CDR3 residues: CASGGDRGRVDTQYF. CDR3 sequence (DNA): TGTGCCAGTGGGGGAGACAGGGGGCGAGTAGATACGCAGTATTTT.

Written as DNA, the CDR3 is TGTGCCAGCAGTGACCACGATCAGCCCCAGCATTTT. It encodes CASSDHDQPQHF. V gene TRBV2 combines with J gene TRBJ1-5; no clear D gene. CDR1 SNHLY and CDR2 FYNNEI come from the germline V gene. CDR3 length equals 12 residues. The V end lost 3 bases, the J end lost 5 bases, and 5 bases lay between the germline ends.

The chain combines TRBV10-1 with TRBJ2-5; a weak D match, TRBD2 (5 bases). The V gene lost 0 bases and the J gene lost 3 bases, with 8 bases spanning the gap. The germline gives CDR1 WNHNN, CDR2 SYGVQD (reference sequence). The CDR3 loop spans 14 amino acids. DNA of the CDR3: TGCGCCAGCAGTGAGTCGGCCGGGGAAGAGACCCAGTACTTC. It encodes CASSESAGEETQYF.

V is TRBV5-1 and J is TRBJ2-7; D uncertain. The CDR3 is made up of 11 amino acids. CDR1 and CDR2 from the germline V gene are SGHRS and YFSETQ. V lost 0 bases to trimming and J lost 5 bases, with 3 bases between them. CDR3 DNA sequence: TGCGCCAGCAGCTTGGAGGACGAGCAGTACTTC. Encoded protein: CASSLEDEQYF.

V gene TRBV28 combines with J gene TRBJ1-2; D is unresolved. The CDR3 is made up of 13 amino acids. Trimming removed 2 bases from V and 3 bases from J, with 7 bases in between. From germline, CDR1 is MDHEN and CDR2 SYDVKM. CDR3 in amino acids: CASSLLRDYGYTF. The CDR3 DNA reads TGTGCCAGCAGTTTACTGCGCGACTATGGCTACACCTTC.

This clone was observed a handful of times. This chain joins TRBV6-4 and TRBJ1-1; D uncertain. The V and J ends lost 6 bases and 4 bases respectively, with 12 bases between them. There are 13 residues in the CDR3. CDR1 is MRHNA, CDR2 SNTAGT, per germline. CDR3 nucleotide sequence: TGTGCCAGCAGGGCTTCGGGAGGCACTGAAGCTTTCTTT. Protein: CASRASGGTEAFF.

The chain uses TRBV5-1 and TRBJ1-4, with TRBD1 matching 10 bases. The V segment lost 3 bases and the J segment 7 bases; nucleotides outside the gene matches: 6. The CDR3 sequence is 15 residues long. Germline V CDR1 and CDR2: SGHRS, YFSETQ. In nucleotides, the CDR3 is TGCGCCAGCAGCTCTACCGGGACAGGGGTTGAAAAACTGTTTTTT. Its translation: CASSSTGTGVEKLFF.

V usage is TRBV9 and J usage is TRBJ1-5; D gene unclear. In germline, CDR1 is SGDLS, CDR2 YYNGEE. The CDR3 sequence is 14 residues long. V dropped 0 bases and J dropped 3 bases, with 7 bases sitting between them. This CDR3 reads CASSVGSNNQPQHF. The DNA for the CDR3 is TGTGCCAGCAGCGTAGGCAGTAACAATCAGCCCCAGCATTTT.

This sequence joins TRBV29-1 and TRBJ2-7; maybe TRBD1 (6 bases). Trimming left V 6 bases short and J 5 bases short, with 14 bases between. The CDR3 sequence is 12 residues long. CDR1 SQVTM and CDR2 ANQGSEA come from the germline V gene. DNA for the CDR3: TGCAGCGTCTCCACCCCAGGGGACGAGCAGTACTTC. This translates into CSVSTPGDEQYF.

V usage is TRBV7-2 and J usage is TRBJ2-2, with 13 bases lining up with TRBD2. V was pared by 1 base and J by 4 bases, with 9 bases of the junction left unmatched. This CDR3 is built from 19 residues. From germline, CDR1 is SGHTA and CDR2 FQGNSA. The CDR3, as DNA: TGTGCCAGCAGCTTAGTGGTTACTAGCGGGAGGGGTTCCACCGGGGAGCTGTTTTTT. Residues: CASSLVVTSGRGSTGELFF.

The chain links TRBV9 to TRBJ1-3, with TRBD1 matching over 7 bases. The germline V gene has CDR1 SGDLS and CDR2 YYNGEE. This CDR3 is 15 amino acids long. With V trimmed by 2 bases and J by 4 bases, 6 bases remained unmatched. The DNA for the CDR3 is TGTGCCAGCAGCGTCTCCTCACAGGGGGGAAACACCATATATTTT. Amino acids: CASSVSSQGGNTIYF. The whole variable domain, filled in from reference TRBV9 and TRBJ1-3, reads DSGVTQTPKHLITATGQRVTLRCSPRSGDLSVYWYQQSLDQGLQFLIQYYNGEERAKGNILERFSAQQFPDLHSELNLSSLELGDSALYFCASSVSSQGGNTIYFGEGSWLTVV.

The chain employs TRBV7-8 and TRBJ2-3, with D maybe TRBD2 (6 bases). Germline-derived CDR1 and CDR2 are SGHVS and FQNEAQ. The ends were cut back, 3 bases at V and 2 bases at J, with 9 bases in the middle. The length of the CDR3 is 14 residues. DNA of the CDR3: TGTGCCAGCAGCTTTAGCGGAACCACAGATACGCAGTATTTT. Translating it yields CASSFSGTTDTQYF.

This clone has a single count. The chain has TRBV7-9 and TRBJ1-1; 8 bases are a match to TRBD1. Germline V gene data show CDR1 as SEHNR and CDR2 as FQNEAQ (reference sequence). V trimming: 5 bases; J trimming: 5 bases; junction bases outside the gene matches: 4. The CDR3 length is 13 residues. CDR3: CASSLDRGTEAFF. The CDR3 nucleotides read TGTGCCAGCAGCCTCGACAGGGGTACTGAAGCTTTCTTT.

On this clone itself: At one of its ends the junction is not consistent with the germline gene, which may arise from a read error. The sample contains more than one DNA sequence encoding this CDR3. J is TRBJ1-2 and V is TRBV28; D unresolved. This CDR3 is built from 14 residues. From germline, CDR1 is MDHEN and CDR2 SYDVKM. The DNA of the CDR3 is TGTGCCAGCAGCCGACCGGGAGCTAATTATGGCTACACCTTC. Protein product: CASSRPGANYGYTF.

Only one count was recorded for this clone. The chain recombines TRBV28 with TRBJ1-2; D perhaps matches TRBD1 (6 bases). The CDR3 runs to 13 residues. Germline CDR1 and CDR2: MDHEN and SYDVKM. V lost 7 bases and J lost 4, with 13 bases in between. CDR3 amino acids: CASKEGGSYGYTF. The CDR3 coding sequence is TGTGCCAGCAAGGAGGGGGGCAGCTATGGCTACACCTTC.

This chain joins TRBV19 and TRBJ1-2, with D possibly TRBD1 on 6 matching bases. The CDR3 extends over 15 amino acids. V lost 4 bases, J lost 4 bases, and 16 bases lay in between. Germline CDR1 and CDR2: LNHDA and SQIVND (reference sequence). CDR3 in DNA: TGTGCCAGTAGTAGACCGGACAGACCCCTCTATGGCTACACCTTC. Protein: CASSRPDRPLYGYTF.